This entry lists 28 T cell receptor beta chains sequenced from one sample in a study of cytomegalovirus exposure and HLA in healthy donors. TCRdb keeps only in-frame clones here, not all; method: immunoSEQ multiplex PCR. Of 110,000 to 150,000 clones listed, 86% are singletons. The sequenced sample was PBMCs. The receptors shown here come from a young man in good health and CMV-seronegative.

The chain combines TRBV6-1 with TRBJ1-1, with 10 bases that match TRBD1. This CDR3 comprises 14 residues. Trimming removed 7 bases from V and 3 bases from J; junction bases left unmatched: 5. In germline, CDR1 is MNHNS, CDR2 SASEGT. DNA of the CDR3: TGTGCCAGCATCTCGGACAGGGGGGACACTGAAGCTTTCTTT. It specifies CASISDRGDTEAFF.

The chain couples TRBV27 to TRBJ1-2; 9 positions match TRBD1. The CDR3 consists of 12 residues. V lost 6 bases, J lost 9 bases, and 5 bases stayed unmatched. Germline V CDR1 and CDR2: MNHEY, SMNVEV (reference sequence). CDR3 sequence reads: CASRGQGGRYTF. CDR3 nucleotides: TGTGCCAGCAGGGGACAGGGAGGTCGCTACACCTTC.

This rearrangement joins TRBV27 to TRBJ2-1; TRBD1 agrees at 9 bases. The CDR3 has 15 residues. V gave up 5 bases and J gave up 9 bases; unmatched junction bases: 11. CDR1 MNHEY and CDR2 SMNVEV come from the germline V gene (reference sequence). The CDR3 region is CASSLPSTGGGEQFF. The CDR3 DNA reads TGTGCCAGCAGTCTGCCTTCGACAGGGGGAGGTGAGCAGTTCTTC.

The V call is TRBV6-5, the J call TRBJ1-1; a possible D gene is TRBD1 (5 bases). V dropped 10 bases and J dropped 2 bases, with 14 bases sitting between them. Looked up from germline, CDR1 is MNHEY and CDR2 is SVGAGI. The CDR3 consists of 13 residues. The chain's CDR3 is CATGRGVNTEAFF. The CDR3 coding sequence is TGTGCCACCGGACGGGGGGTCAACACTGAAGCTTTCTTT.

The chain combines TRBV9 with TRBJ2-7, with TRBD1 identical over 7 bases. The J segment lost 3 bases and the V segment lost 0 bases, leaving 3 bases of the junction unmatched. CDR1 SGDLS and CDR2 YYNGEE come from the germline V gene. CDR3 length: 14 amino acids. As DNA, the CDR3 is TGTGCCAGCAGCGTAGGGGACAGACACTACGAGCAGTACTTC. It specifies CASSVGDRHYEQYF.

This clone occurred a few times. The chain has TRBV11-2 and TRBJ1-1; D ambiguous. The CDR3 is 15 amino acids. CDR1 is SGHAT and CDR2 is FQNNGV in the germline V gene. The V end was cut by 3 bases, the J end by 1 base, with 12 bases between. The CDR3 sequence: CASSFTVFTNTEAFF. CDR3 sequence (DNA): TGTGCCAGCAGCTTTACGGTTTTTACGAACACTGAAGCTTTCTTT.

The J gene is TRBJ2-7, the V gene TRBV7-9; weak D call: TRBD2 (6 bases). This CDR3 contains 16 residues. The germline V and J ends were trimmed by 4 bases and 1 base, with 17 bases remaining between them. Germline CDR1 and CDR2: SEHNR and FQNEAQ (reference sequence). The CDR3 loop is CASSSSMEGRSYEQYF. The CDR3 DNA reads TGTGCCAGCAGCTCTTCCATGGAAGGGAGGTCCTACGAGCAGTACTTC.

V and J are TRBV25-1 and TRBJ1-4; maybe TRBD1 (5 bases). In germline, CDR1 is MGHDK, CDR2 SYGVNS. With 3 bases removed from V and 7 bases from J, the gap between germline ends came to 15 bases. The CDR3 is 15 amino acids. The CDR3 protein is CASSDSQEGAEKLFF. In nucleotides, the CDR3 is TGTGCCAGCAGTGACTCACAGGAGGGCGCTGAAAAACTGTTTTTT.

This chain joins TRBV9 and TRBJ1-2, with 10 nucleotides matching TRBD1. Germline CDR1 SGDLS, CDR2 YYNGEE. V lost 4 bases and J lost 8; bases outside the gene matches: 11. This CDR3 contains 15 residues. The CDR3 DNA reads as TGTGCCAGCAGCCCCTCCCGGGGACAGGGGAAAGGCTACACCTTC. Translation gives CASSPSRGQGKGYTF.

The table lists this clone with a few counts. The chain carries TRBV29-1 and TRBJ2-7; 7 positions agree with TRBD1. V shed 6 bases and J 4 bases; nucleotides not matched to a gene: 9. Germline CDR1 reads SQVTM; CDR2 reads ANQGSEA. The CDR3 extends over 13 amino acids. The CDR3 sequence: CSVSNRGPYEQYF. CDR3 bases: TGCAGCGTAAGTAACAGGGGACCTTACGAGCAGTACTTC.

The genes are TRBV25-1 and TRBJ1-2; a possible D gene is TRBD1 (5 bases). Trimming took 4 bases from V and 7 from J, leaving 22 bases between them. The CDR3 sequence is 16 residues long. Germline assignment: CDR1 MGHDK and CDR2 SYGVNS. The chain's CDR3 is CASSGPTELTTGGYTF. The CDR3 nucleotides are TGTGCCAGCAGTGGACCGACAGAACTAACTACTGGTGGCTACACCTTC.

The V and J genes are TRBV18 and TRBJ2-1, with a tentative D call TRBD2 (6 bases). Germline V lookup: CDR1 KGHSH, CDR2 LQKENI. V was cut by 3 bases and J by 2 bases, with 11 bases left in between. This CDR3 has 15 residues. CDR3 loop: CASSPAGGPYNEQFF. The CDR3, as DNA: TGTGCCAGCTCACCGGCCGGGGGACCCTACAATGAGCAGTTCTTC. Variable domain in full (rest from reference TRBV18 and TRBJ2-1): NAGVMQNPRHLVRRRGQEARLRCSPMKGHSHVYWYRQLPEEGLKFMVYLQKENIIDESGMPKERFSAEFPKEGPSILRIQQVVRGDSAAYFCASSPAGGPYNEQFFGPGTRLTVL.

This rearrangement joins TRBV6-5 to TRBJ1-5; 10 bases line up with TRBD1. This CDR3 region has 15 residues. Germline V gives CDR1 MNHEY, CDR2 SVGAGI. Trimming at V came to 6 bases and at J to 7 bases, leaving 9 bases not matched to a gene. CDR3 amino acids: CASSQYRDRGQPQHF. Written as DNA, the CDR3 is TGTGCCAGCAGCCAATACCGGGACAGGGGACAGCCCCAGCATTTT.

The V call is TRBV27, the J call TRBJ1-1; TRBD1 agrees at 11 bases. Trimming removed 5 bases from V and 9 bases from J; junction bases left unmatched: 14. The CDR3 runs to 16 residues. Germline CDR1 reads MNHEY; CDR2 reads SMNVEV (reference sequence). The CDR3 DNA is TGTGCCAGCAGTCGAGGACAGGGGGCGTCGGGGGGTAAAGCTTTCTTT. Amino acids: CASSRGQGASGGKAFF.

This chain connects TRBV5-1 to TRBJ2-3; 9 bases fit TRBD1. The trim removed 3 bases at V and 4 bases at J, leaving 6 bases unmatched. The germline gives CDR1 SGHRS, CDR2 YFSETQ. This CDR3 contains 15 residues. CDR3: CASSWRQGGPDTQYF. Here the CDR3 DNA reads TGCGCCAGCAGCTGGCGACAGGGGGGCCCAGATACGCAGTATTTT.

The chain joins TRBV6-1 to TRBJ1-5, with 7 bases aligning to TRBD1. V shed 3 bases and J 3 bases; nucleotides not matched to a gene: 5. The CDR3 consists of 15 residues. The germline gives CDR1 MNHNS, CDR2 SASEGT. The CDR3 reads CASSDLGQVNQPQHF. CDR3 nucleotides: TGTGCCAGCAGTGACCTCGGACAGGTCAATCAGCCCCAGCATTTT.

The V and J genes are TRBV28 and TRBJ1-1; the match to TRBD1 covers 8 bases. Unmatched junction bases numbered 11, after V lost 7 bases and J lost 10 bases. The CDR3 has 13 amino acids. Germline V gene data show CDR1 as MDHEN and CDR2 as SYDVKM. Here the CDR3 reads CASILSRGRRAFF. The CDR3 DNA follows: TGTGCCAGCATTCTATCCAGGGGGCGTAGAGCTTTCTTT.

This sequence joins TRBV19 and TRBJ1-1; weak D call: TRBD1 (6 bases). The germline gives CDR1 LNHDA, CDR2 SQIVND (reference sequence). V was pared by 3 bases and J by 4 bases, with 9 bases between. CDR3 size: 13 residues. The chain's CDR3 is CASSIRGVTEAFF. CDR3 DNA sequence: TGTGCCAGTAGTATCAGGGGTGTCACTGAAGCTTTCTTT.

The J gene is TRBJ2-1, the V gene TRBV19; 7 bases align to TRBD1. Germline V gives CDR1 LNHDA, CDR2 SQIVND (reference sequence). CDR3 size: 16 residues. V trimming: 5 bases; J trimming: 6 bases; junction bases outside the gene matches: 13. The CDR3, as DNA: TGTGCCAGTAGTCTCGACAGGGAAGGTAATGGCAATGAGCAGTTCTTC. It translates to CASSLDREGNGNEQFF.

This chain links TRBV13 with TRBJ2-1; 10 bases are a match to TRBD2. V lost 5 bases and J lost 6; bases outside the gene matches: 10. The CDR3 runs to 16 residues. Per the germline V gene, CDR1 is PRHDT and CDR2 is FYEKMQ (reference sequence). The CDR3 DNA follows: TGTGCCAGCAGCATTAAGCGGGAGGGCCTCCTCAATGAGCAGTTCTTC. Its protein is CASSIKREGLLNEQFF.

For this clone: Other DNA sequences in the same sample also yield this CDR3. The chain uses TRBV18 and TRBJ2-7; TRBD1 matches at 9 bases. The germline gives CDR1 KGHSH, CDR2 LQKENI. With 2 bases clipped from V and 7 bases from J, the junction kept 9 bases outside the gene matches. CDR3 length: 15 amino acids. CDR3 coding DNA: TGTGCCAGCTCACCAACCGGGACAGGGCTAGTTGAGCAGTACTTC. It specifies CASSPTGTGLVEQYF.

This clone came up a few times. This sequence joins TRBV27 and TRBJ2-7; 7 bases line up with TRBD1. The CDR3 sequence is 12 residues long. The V gene end was trimmed by 8 bases and the J gene end by 2 bases; junction bases not matched to a gene: 3. Germline CDR1 MNHEY, CDR2 SMNVEV (reference sequence). CDR3 nucleotides: TGTGCCAGCTGGGACAGCCCCTACGAGCAGTACTTC. It is translated as CASWDSPYEQYF.

The chain uses TRBV7-2 and TRBJ2-3; 8 bases match TRBD2. V lost 2 bases, J lost 5 bases, and 6 bases stayed unmatched. The CDR3 is 15 residues long. Germline CDR1 SGHTA, CDR2 FQGNSA. Here the CDR3 DNA reads TGTGCCAGCAGCTTAACGGGGGGGTATCAAGATACGCAGTATTTT. Encoded protein: CASSLTGGYQDTQYF.

This chain joins TRBV30 and TRBJ2-7; 7 bases fit TRBD2. Germline V gene lookup returns CDR1 GTSNPN and CDR2 SVGIG (reference sequence). J lost 2 bases, V lost 1 base, and 5 bases had no gene match. The length of the CDR3 is 14 residues. In DNA form, the CDR3 reads TGTGCCTGGAGTGGGGCTAGCGGAACCTACGAGCAGTACTTC. Its translation is CAWSGASGTYEQYF.

The genes are TRBV7-7 and TRBJ2-7; a possible D gene is TRBD2 (6 bases). CDR1 is SSHAT and CDR2 is FNYEAQ in the germline V gene (reference sequence). The V and J ends lost 2 bases and 7 bases respectively, with 12 bases between them. There are 13 residues in the CDR3. The CDR3 DNA sequence: TGTGCCAGCAGCTTATGGGACTCGGGAGAGCAGTACTTC. This gives the protein CASSLWDSGEQYF.

This chain joins TRBV7-9 and TRBJ2-5, with 10 positions matching TRBD2. The V gene end was trimmed by 5 bases and the J gene end by 5 bases; junction bases not matched to a gene: 11. From germline, CDR1 is SEHNR and CDR2 FQNEAQ (reference sequence). This CDR3 contains 16 residues. The chain's CDR3 is CASSDSGTSAFETQYF. The DNA for the CDR3 is TGTGCCAGCAGCGATTCCGGGACTAGCGCTTTTGAGACCCAGTACTTC.

This clone appeared once. This chain joins TRBV19 and TRBJ1-1; D not certain. CDR1 is LNHDA and CDR2 is SQIVND in the germline V gene (reference sequence). Between the trimmed V and J ends, which lost 6 bases and 0 bases, there was a span of 8 bases. The CDR3 is made up of 13 amino acids. DNA of the CDR3: TGTGCCAGTAGAGTCGGGATGAACACTGAAGCTTTCTTT. Its protein product is CASRVGMNTEAFF.

This chain uses TRBV10-3 with TRBJ1-2; D is possibly TRBD1 (5 bases). The V end lost 2 bases, the J end lost 6 bases, and 10 bases lay between the germline ends. This CDR3 region has 13 residues. Germline loops: CDR1 ENHRY, CDR2 SYGVKD. CDR3: CAISEAGWDGYTF. DNA for the CDR3: TGTGCCATCAGTGAGGCAGGGTGGGATGGCTACACCTTC.